The 25 T cell receptor beta chains in this list originate from one sample, sequenced in a study of CD4+ T cells in melanoma. The method was immunoSEQ multiplex PCR; TCRdb's version includes in-frame clones alone and lacks a portion of them. The sample holds about 21,000 clones, almost 85% seen once. Source material: cells from a culture (not recorded whether cultured in vitro). The receptors here all came from a human donor with melanoma.

The genes are TRBV11-2 and TRBJ1-5; D is possibly TRBD1 (6 bases). In germline, CDR1 is SGHAT, CDR2 FQNNGV. Trimming cost V 5 bases and J 0 bases, with 11 bases left between them. The CDR3 has 15 amino acids. The CDR3 loop reads CASSHDRHSNQPQHF. CDR3 DNA sequence: TGTGCCAGCAGCCACGACAGGCATAGCAATCAGCCCCAGCATTTT.

There are a few counts of this clone. V and J are TRBV5-4 and TRBJ1-2, with 7 bases fitting TRBD1. CDR1 is SGHNT and CDR2 is YYREEE in the germline V gene (reference sequence). V was clipped by 4 bases and J by 10 bases; unmatched bases: 10. This CDR3 has 13 residues. Here the CDR3 reads CASSQTGKRDYTF. CDR3 coding DNA: TGTGCCAGCAGCCAGACAGGGAAGCGAGACTACACCTTC.

The chain carries TRBV5-1 and TRBJ1-1, with D possibly TRBD1 on 6 matching bases. CDR1 and CDR2 from the germline V gene are SGHRS and YFSETQ. Trimming shortened V by 1 base and J by 0 bases, and 7 bases separated the two germline ends. This CDR3 has 14 residues. The CDR3 DNA is TGCGCCAGCAGCTTGACAGGGATGAACACTGAAGCTTTCTTT. It yields the protein CASSLTGMNTEAFF.

This clone appeared once. V usage is TRBV2 and J usage is TRBJ2-5; D is undetermined. Germline V gene sequence: CDR1 SNHLY, CDR2 FYNNEI. Trimming stripped 5 bases from V and 4 bases from J, with 11 bases between. CDR3 length equals 13 residues. The CDR3 spells CASSPRSRETQYF. As DNA, the CDR3 is TGTGCCAGCAGTCCCAGGAGTAGAGAGACCCAGTACTTC.

The J gene is TRBJ1-6, the V gene TRBV6-5; 7 positions agree with TRBD1. The CDR3 contains 13 residues. V dropped 10 bases and J dropped 7; count of bases not matched to a gene: 7. CDR1 is MNHEY, CDR2 SVGAGI, per germline. CDR3 sequence reads: CATKTGTNSPLHF. The CDR3 DNA follows: TGTGCCACCAAGACAGGGACCAATTCACCCCTCCACTTT.

The chain uses TRBV19 and TRBJ2-2; 7 bases fit TRBD2. The ends lost 7 bases at V and 4 bases at J; junction bases unmatched: 6. The length of the CDR3 is 14 residues. CDR1 LNHDA and CDR2 SQIVND come from the germline V gene (reference sequence). The CDR3 is CASTRGGITGELFF. CDR3 nucleotides: TGTGCCAGTACCCGGGGAGGGATCACCGGGGAGCTGTTTTTT.

The chain uses TRBV12-1 and TRBJ2-5; the table's D call of TRBD2 was not tested on the DNA. TRBV12-1 is classified as a pseudogene. The CDR3 has 18 amino acids. The CDR3 nucleotides read TGTGCCAGCAGCTTTGCCACCCGACTAGCGGGGGGGCAAGAGACCCAGTACTTC. This translates into CASSFATRLAGGQETQYF.

The rearrangement links TRBV29-1 to TRBJ1-4; D is unclear. Germline V lookup: CDR1 SQVTM, CDR2 ANQGSEA. The CDR3 contains 12 residues. With 7 bases removed from V and 5 bases from J, the gap between germline ends came to 11 bases. CDR3: CSGWAPNEKLFF. The CDR3 DNA reads TGCAGCGGATGGGCCCCGAATGAAAAACTGTTTTTT.

V is TRBV5-8 and J is TRBJ2-1; D is uncertain. The germline V and J ends were trimmed by 10 bases and 9 bases, with 8 bases remaining between them. The CDR3 spans 9 residues. Germline assignment: CDR1 SGHTS and CDR2 YDEGEE. The CDR3 coding sequence is TGTGCCGGGCTGGGTGAGCAGTTCTTC. Translated, it gives CAGLGEQFF.

The V call is TRBV2, the J call TRBJ1-6; possible D gene TRBD1, 6 bases. Trimming took 8 bases from V and 6 from J, leaving 17 bases between them. CDR1 and CDR2 (germline): SNHLY, FYNNEI. CDR3 size: 15 residues. The CDR3 DNA follows: TGTGCCAGCCCTGCTTCAGGGGAGATTAATTCACCCCTCCACTTT. It specifies CASPASGEINSPLHF.

V and J are TRBV2 and TRBJ2-7, with D perhaps TRBD1 (6 bases). The CDR3 is made up of 13 amino acids. The germline CDR1 and CDR2 sequences are SNHLY and FYNNEI. V was clipped by 6 bases and J by 4 bases, with 13 bases between them. CDR3 region: CASRGFGQYEQYF. CDR3 bases: TGTGCCAGCAGAGGTTTCGGACAGTACGAGCAGTACTTC.

The rearrangement links TRBV2 to TRBJ1-1, with TRBD1 matching 7 bases. CDR3 length: 14 residues. J gave up 2 bases and V 6 bases, and 6 bases lay outside the gene matches. From germline, CDR1 is SNHLY and CDR2 FYNNEI. The CDR3 bases are TGTGCCAGCAGGACGACAGGGAGCAACACTGAAGCTTTCTTT. It specifies CASRTTGSNTEAFF.

The chain carries TRBV5-1 and TRBJ1-5; 9 positions agree with TRBD1. V lost 3 bases, J lost 0 bases, and 4 bases stayed unmatched. The CDR3 length is 16 residues. Germline V gene sequence: CDR1 SGHRS, CDR2 YFSETQ. In DNA, the CDR3 is TGCGCCAGCAGCTGGGACAGGGTCAATAGCAATCAGCCCCAGCATTTT. This encodes CASSWDRVNSNQPQHF.

The CDR3 region is CASSLEHHSTDTQYF. CDR3 coding DNA: TGTGCCAGCAGCTTGGAACATCACAGCACAGATACGCAGTATTTT. The J gene is TRBJ2-3, the V gene TRBV5-5, with unresolved D. V shed 0 bases and J shed 0 bases, with 8 bases lying between them. Germline V CDR1 and CDR2: SGHKS, YYEKEE (reference sequence). The length of the CDR3 is 15 residues.

This chain connects TRBV5-1 to TRBJ1-2; possible D gene TRBD1, 5 bases. Germline-derived CDR1 and CDR2 are SGHRS and YFSETQ. This CDR3 is built from 13 residues. V lost 3 bases and J 2 bases, leaving 8 bases between the germline ends. Here the CDR3 reads CASSWDENYGYTF. The CDR3 nucleotides are TGCGCCAGCAGCTGGGACGAGAACTATGGCTACACCTTC.

Written as DNA, the CDR3 is TGCGCCAGCAGCCAAGCGCACAGGGGGCTAATTTGGGCCAAAAACATTCAGTACTTC. Residues: CASSQAHRGLIWAKNIQYF. The rearrangement uses TRBV4-1 and TRBJ2-4; TRBD1 agrees at 9 bases. This CDR3 is built from 19 residues. In germline, CDR1 is MGHRA, CDR2 YSYEKL. The V and J ends lost 1 base and 1 base, in that order; junction bases with no gene match: 11.

The chain couples TRBV6-1 to TRBJ1-2; 9 nucleotides match TRBD1. The CDR3 sequence is 13 residues long. V lost 7 bases and J lost 8; bases outside the gene matches: 8. Germline V CDR1 and CDR2: MNHNS, SASEGT. CDR3 DNA: TGTGCCAGCACTTCAGACAGGGGGGGAGGCTACACCTTC. This sequence encodes CASTSDRGGGYTF.

This chain joins TRBV5-6 and TRBJ1-4; possibly TRBD1 for D (5 bases). The CDR3 length is 15 residues. Germline V gives CDR1 SGHDT, CDR2 YYEEEE. Trimming cost V 1 base and J 8 bases, with 15 bases left between them. The CDR3 region has the DNA TGTGCCAGCAGCTTGCCGACCGGGGCCGGAGAAAAACTGTTTTTT. Encoded protein: CASSLPTGAGEKLFF.

This chain uses TRBV6-1 with TRBJ2-3; either TRBD1 or TRBD2 may supply D (5 bases each). V was clipped by 8 bases and J by 6 bases, with 18 bases between them. The germline gives CDR1 MNHNS, CDR2 SASEGT. CDR3 length: 14 residues. The CDR3, as DNA: TGTGCCAGCCAGCGGACATGGGGGTCGGATACGCAGTATTTT. This sequence encodes CASQRTWGSDTQYF.

The chain couples TRBV10-2 to TRBJ2-1, with D perhaps TRBD2 (6 bases). Trimming stripped 3 bases from V and 6 bases from J, with 9 bases between. This CDR3 contains 13 residues. The germline V gene encodes CDR1 WSHSY and CDR2 SAAADI. Here the CDR3 DNA reads TGCGCCAGCAGTGAAGAGACTAGCAATGAGCAGTTCTTC. It is translated as CASSEETSNEQFF.

The chain recombines TRBV6-5 with TRBJ2-7; 7 bases line up with TRBD1. The CDR3 length is 15 residues. The germline gives CDR1 MNHEY, CDR2 SVGAGI. V shed 4 bases, J shed 1 base, and the junction held 7 bases outside the gene matches. Here the CDR3 reads CASSFRDRWSYEQYF. The DNA for the CDR3 is TGTGCCAGCAGTTTTCGGGACAGATGGTCCTACGAGCAGTACTTC.

This rearrangement joins TRBV29-1 to TRBJ1-1, with D hard to call. Looked up from germline, CDR1 is SQVTM and CDR2 is ANQGSEA. V was pared by 1 base and J by 2 bases, with 8 bases between. CDR3 length equals 13 residues. CDR3 sequence reads: CSVEGRSNTEAFF. The CDR3 region has the DNA TGCAGCGTTGAAGGGCGATCTAACACTGAAGCTTTCTTT. Using reference TRBV29-1 and TRBJ1-1 for the parts outside the CDR3, the full variable domain is SAVISQKPSRDICQRGTSLTIQCQVDSQVTMMFWYRQQPGQSLTLIATANQGSEATYESGFVIDKFPISRPNLTFSTLTVSNMSPEDSSIYLCSVEGRSNTEAFFGQGTRLTVV.

This chain connects TRBV4-1 to TRBJ1-2; TRBD1 agrees at 9 bases. Germline CDR1 is MGHRA and CDR2 is YSYEKL. V lost 2 bases to trimming and J lost 2 bases; unmatched junction nucleotides: 15. The CDR3 has 19 amino acids. This chain's CDR3 is CASSQLGGTGSGGNYGYTF. In DNA, the CDR3 is TGCGCCAGCAGCCAATTGGGGGGGACAGGGTCAGGGGGGAACTATGGCTACACCTTC.

The chain carries TRBV4-1 and TRBJ2-5; TRBD1 agrees at 12 bases. Germline CDR1 reads MGHRA; CDR2 reads YSYEKL. V was pared by 3 bases and J by 1 base, with 6 bases of the junction left unmatched. The CDR3 is 17 residues long. The CDR3 DNA follows: TGCGCCAGCAGCCATACCGGGACAGGGGGCCTCCAAGAGACCCAGTACTTC. It translates to CASSHTGTGGLQETQYF.

The chain employs TRBV12-5 and TRBJ2-3; D not resolved. The CDR3 loop spans 12 amino acids. V dropped 9 bases and J dropped 0 bases, with 7 bases sitting between them. CDR1 and CDR2 from the germline V gene are LGHNT and FRNRAP. CDR3: CASRTSTDTQYF. The CDR3 region has the DNA TGTGCTAGCAGAACTAGCACAGATACGCAGTATTTT.